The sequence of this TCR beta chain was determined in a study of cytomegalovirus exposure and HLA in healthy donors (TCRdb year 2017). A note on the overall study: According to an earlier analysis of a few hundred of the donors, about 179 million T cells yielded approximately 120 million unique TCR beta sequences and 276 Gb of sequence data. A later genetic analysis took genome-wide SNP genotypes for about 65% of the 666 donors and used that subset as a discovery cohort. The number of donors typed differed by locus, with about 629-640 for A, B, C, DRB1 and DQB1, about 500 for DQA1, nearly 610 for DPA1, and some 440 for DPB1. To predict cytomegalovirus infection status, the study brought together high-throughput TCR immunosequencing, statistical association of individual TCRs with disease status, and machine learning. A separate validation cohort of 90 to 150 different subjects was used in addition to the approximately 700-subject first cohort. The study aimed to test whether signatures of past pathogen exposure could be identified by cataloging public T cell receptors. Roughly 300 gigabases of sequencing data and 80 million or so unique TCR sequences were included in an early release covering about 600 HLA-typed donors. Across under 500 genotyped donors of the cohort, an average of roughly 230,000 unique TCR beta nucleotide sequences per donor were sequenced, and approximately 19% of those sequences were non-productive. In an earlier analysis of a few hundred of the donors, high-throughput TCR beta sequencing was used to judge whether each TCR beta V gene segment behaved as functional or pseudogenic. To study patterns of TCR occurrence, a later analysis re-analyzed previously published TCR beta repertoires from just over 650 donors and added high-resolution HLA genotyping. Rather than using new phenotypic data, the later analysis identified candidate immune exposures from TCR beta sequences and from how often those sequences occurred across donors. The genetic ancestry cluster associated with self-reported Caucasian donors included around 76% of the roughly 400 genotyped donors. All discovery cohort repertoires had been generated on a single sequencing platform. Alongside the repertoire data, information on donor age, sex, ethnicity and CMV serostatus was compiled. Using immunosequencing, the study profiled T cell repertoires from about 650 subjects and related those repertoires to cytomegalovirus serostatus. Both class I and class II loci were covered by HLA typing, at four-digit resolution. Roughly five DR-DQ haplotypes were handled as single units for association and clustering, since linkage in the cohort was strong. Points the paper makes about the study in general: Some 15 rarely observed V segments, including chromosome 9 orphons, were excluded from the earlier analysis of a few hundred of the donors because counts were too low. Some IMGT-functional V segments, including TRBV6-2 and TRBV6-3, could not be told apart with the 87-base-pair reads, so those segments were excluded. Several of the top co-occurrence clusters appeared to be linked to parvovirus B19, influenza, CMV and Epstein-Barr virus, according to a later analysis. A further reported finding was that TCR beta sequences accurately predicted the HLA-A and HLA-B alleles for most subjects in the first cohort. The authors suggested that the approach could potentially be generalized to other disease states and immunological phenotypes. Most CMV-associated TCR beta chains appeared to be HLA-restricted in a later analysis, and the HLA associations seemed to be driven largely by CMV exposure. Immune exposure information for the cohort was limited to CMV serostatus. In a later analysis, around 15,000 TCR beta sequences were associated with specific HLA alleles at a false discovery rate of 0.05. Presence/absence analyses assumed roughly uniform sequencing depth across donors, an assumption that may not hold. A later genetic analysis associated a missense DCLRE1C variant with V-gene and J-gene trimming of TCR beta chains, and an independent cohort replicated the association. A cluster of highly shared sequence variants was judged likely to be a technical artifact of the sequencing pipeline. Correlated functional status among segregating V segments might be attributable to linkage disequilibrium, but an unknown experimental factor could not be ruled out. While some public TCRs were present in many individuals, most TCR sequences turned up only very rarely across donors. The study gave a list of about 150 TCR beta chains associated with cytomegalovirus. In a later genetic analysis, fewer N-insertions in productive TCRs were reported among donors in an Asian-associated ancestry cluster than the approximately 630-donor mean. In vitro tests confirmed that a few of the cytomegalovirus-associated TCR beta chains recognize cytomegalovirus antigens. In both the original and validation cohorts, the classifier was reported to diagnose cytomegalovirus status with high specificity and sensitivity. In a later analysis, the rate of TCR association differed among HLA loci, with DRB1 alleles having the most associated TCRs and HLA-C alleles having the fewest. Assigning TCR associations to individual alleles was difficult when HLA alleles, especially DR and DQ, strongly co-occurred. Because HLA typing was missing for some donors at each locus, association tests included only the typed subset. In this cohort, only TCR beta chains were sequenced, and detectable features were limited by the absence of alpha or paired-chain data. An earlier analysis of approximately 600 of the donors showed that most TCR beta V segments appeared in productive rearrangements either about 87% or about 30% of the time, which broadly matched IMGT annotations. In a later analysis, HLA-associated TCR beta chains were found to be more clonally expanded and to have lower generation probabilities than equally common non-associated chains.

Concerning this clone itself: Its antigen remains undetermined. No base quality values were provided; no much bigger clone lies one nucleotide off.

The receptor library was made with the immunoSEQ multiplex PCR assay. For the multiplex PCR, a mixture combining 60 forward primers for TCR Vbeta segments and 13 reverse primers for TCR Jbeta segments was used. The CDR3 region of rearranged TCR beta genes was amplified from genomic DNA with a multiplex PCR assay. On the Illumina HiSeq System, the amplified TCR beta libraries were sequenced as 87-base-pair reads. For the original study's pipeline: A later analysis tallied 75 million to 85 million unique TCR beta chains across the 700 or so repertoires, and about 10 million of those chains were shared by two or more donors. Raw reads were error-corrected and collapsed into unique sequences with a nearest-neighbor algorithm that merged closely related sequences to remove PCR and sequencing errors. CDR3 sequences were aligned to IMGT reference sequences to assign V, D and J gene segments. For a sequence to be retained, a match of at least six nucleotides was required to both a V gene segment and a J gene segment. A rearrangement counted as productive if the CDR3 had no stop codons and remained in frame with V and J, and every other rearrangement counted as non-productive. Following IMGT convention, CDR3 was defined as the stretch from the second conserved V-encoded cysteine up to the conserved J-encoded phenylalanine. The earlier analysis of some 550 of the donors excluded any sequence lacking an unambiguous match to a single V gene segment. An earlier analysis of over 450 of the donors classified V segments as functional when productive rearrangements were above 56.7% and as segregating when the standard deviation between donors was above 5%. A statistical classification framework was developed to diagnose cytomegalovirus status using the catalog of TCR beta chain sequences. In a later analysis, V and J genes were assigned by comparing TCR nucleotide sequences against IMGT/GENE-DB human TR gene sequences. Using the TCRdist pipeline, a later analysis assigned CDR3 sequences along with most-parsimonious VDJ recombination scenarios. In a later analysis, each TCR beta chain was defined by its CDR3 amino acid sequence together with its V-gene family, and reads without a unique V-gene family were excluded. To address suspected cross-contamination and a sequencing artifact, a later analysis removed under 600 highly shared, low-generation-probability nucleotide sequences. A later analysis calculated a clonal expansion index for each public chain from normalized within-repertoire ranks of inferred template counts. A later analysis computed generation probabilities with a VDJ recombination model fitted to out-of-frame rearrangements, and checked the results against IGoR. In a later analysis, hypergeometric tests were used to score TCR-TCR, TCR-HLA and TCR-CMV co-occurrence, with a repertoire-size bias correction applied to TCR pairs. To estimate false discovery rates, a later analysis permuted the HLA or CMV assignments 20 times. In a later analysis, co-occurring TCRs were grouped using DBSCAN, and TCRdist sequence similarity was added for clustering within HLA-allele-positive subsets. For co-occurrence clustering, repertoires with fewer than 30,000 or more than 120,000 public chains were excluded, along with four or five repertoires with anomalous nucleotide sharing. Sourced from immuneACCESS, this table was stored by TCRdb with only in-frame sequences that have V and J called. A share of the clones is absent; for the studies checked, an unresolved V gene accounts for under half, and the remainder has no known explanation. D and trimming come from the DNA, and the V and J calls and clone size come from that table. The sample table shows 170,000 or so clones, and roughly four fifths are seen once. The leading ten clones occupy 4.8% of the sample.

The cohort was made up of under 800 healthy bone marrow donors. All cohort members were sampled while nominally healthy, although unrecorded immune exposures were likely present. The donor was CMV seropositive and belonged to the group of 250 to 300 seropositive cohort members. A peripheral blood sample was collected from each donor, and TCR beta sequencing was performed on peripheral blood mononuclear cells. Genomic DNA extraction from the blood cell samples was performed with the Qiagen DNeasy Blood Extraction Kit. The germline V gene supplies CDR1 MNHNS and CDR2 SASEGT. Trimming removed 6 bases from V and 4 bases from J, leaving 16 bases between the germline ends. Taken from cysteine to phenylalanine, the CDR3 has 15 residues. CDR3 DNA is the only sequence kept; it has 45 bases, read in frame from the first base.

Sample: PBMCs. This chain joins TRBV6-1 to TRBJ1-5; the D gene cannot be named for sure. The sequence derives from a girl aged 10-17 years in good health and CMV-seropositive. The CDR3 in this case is CASRPPGYKNQPQHF. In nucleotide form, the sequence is TGTGCCAGCAGGCCGCCAGGTTATAAGAATCAGCCCCAGCATTTT.